This T cell receptor (beta chain) was obtained from a study of cytomegalovirus exposure and HLA in healthy donors. Researchers ran the PCR with 60 Vbeta and 13 Jbeta primers. Using immunoSEQ multiplex PCR, the repertoire was profiled, and TCRdb retains in-frame clones only, with some absent. The sample's table shows about 31,000 clones. Study-wide results and caveats: The HLA-A and HLA-B alleles of most subjects were reportedly predicted accurately from TCR beta sequences.

Note on this clone: What it binds is not known.

The CDR3 is made up of 13 amino acids. V was pared by 7 bases and J by 4 bases, with 13 bases between. The V gene's germline CDR1 is SQVTM and CDR2 ANQGSEA. All the people who gave samples were healthy bone marrow donors. Each donor was nominally healthy when sampled (though unrecorded immune exposures were likely). The J gene is TRBJ2-2, the V gene TRBV29-1; D is unresolved. The origin of this receptor is a female donor in good health and CMV-seronegative. The sequencing sample was made of PBMCs. The CDR3, as DNA: TGCAGCGCTCTCAAACCCGGCACCGGGGAGCTGTTTTTT. This encodes CSALKPGTGELFF.